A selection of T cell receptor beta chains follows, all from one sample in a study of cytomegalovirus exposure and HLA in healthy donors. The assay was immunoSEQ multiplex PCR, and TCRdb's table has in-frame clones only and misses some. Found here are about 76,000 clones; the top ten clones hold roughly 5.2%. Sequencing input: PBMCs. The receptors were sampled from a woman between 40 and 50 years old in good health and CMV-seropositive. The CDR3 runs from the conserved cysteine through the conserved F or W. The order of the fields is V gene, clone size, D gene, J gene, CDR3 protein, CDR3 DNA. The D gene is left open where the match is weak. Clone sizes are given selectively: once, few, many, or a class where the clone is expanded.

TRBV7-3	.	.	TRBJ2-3	CASSSTGFSTDTQYF	TGTGCCAGCAGTTCAACAGGGTTTAGCACAGATACGCAGTATTTT
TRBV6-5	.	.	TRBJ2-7	CASSYRGSTYEQYF	TGTGCCAGCAGTTACAGGGGCAGCACCTACGAGCAGTACTTC
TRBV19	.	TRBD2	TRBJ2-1	CASSIDHGGRGYNEQFF	TGTGCCAGTAGTATAGATCATGGTGGGAGGGGTTACAATGAGCAGTTCTTC
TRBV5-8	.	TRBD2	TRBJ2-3	CASSHWTSGDLTPSTDTQYF	TGTGCCAGCAGCCACTGGACTAGCGGGGATTTAACTCCTAGCACAGATACGCAGTATTTT
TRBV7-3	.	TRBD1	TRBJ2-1	CASSPVQGAPYNEQFF	TGTGCCAGCAGCCCTGTACAGGGGGCGCCCTACAATGAGCAGTTCTTC
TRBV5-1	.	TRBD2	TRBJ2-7	CASSPGTISYEQYF	TGCGCCAGCAGCCCCGGGACTATATCCTACGAGCAGTACTTC
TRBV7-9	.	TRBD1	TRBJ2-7	CASSFAVAGTGIYEQYF	TGTGCCAGCAGCTTCGCCGTGGCCGGGACAGGGATCTACGAGCAGTACTTC
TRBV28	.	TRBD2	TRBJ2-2	CASSPSGRAGNTGELFF	TGTGCCAGCTCCCCTAGCGGGAGGGCCGGTAACACCGGGGAGCTGTTTTTT
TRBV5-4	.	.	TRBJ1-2	CASSPRSPGHYGYTF	TGTGCCAGCAGCCCGCGCTCCCCAGGGCACTATGGCTACACCTTC
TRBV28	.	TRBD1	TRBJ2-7	CASSLWGQGLYEQYF	TGTGCCAGCAGTTTATGGGGACAGGGGTTATACGAGCAGTACTTC
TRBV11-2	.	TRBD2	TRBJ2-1	CASSPGTSGAILKNNEQFF	TGTGCCAGCAGCCCGGGGACTAGCGGAGCCATTCTTAAAAACAATGAGCAGTTCTTC
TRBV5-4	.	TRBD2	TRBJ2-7	CASTSGTSANEQYF	TGTGCCAGCACCTCCGGGACTAGTGCGAACGAGCAGTACTTC
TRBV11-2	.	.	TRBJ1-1	CASSSLDSRGTEAFF	TGTGCCAGCAGCTCTTTGGACTCCCGAGGCACTGAAGCTTTCTTT
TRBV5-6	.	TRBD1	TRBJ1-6	CASSQTGDSPLHF	TGTGCCAGCTCCCAAACAGGGGATTCACCCCTCCACTTT
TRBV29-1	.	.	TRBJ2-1	CSVGQVYNEQFF	TGCAGCGTTGGACAGGTTTACAATGAGCAGTTCTTC
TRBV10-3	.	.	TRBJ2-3	CASIATSTDTQYF	TGTGCCTCCATAGCGACTAGCACAGATACGCAGTATTTT
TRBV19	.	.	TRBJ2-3	CASSMGRQPTDTQYF	TGTGCCAGTAGTATGGGCAGACAGCCGACAGATACGCAGTATTTT
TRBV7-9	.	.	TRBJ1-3	CASSFWTVSGNTIYF	TGTGCCAGCAGCTTCTGGACAGTCTCTGGAAACACCATATATTTT
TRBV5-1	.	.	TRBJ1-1	CASSVQFMNTEAFF	TGCGCCAGCTCAGTTCAGTTTATGAACACTGAAGCTTTCTTT
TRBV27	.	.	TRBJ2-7	CASSSTRTGTYEQYF	TGTGCCAGCAGTTCCACGAGGACGGGAACCTACGAGCAGTACTTC
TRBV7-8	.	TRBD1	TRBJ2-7	CASSSRTGWSYEQYF	TGTGCCAGCAGCTCCCGGACAGGGTGGTCTTACGAGCAGTACTTC
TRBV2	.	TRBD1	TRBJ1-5	CAGRGTGAQPQHF	TGTGCCGGAAGGGGGACAGGGGCTCAGCCCCAGCATTTT
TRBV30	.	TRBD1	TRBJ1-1	CAWTGQGFWTEAFF	TGTGCCTGGACGGGACAGGGGTTTTGGACTGAAGCTTTCTTT
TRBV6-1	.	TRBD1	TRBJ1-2	CATTKGADYGYTF	TGTGCCACCACCAAGGGGGCGGACTATGGCTACACCTTC
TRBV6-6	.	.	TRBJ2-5	CASRPGLSQETQYF	TGTGCCAGCAGGCCAGGACTCTCACAAGAGACCCAGTACTTC
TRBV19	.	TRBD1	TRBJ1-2	CASKKGARFGYTF	TGTGCCAGTAAAAAGGGGGCGCGTTTTGGCTACACCTTC
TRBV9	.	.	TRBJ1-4	CASSPPEGEKLFF	TGTGCCAGCAGCCCCCCCGAGGGTGAAAAACTGTTTTTT
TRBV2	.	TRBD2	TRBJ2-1	CASKAGGSYNEQFF	TGTGCCAGCAAGGCGGGAGGGTCATACAATGAGCAGTTCTTC
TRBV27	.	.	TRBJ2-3	CASRTVNTDTQYF	TGTGCCAGCCGGACAGTAAACACAGATACGCAGTATTTT
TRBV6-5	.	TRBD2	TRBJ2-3	CASNAGGPQDTQYF	TGTGCCAGCAATGCGGGGGGCCCACAAGATACGCAGTATTTT
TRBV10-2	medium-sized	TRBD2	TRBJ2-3	CASSAPLTSGTDTQYF	TGCGCCAGCAGTGCCCCTCTGACTAGCGGCACAGATACGCAGTATTTT
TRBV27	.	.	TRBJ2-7	CASSPIGRATGEQYF	TGTGCCAGCAGTCCTATAGGTCGGGCTACGGGGGAGCAGTACTTC
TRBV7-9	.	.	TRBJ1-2	CASSLLAGVFNYGYTF	TGTGCCAGCAGCTTATTGGCAGGGGTATTTAACTATGGCTACACCTTC
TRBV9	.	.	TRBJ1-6	CASSVEEDPLHF	TGTGCCAGCAGCGTAGAGGAGGATCCCCTCCACTTT
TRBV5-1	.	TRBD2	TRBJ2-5	CASSLRRGAGGETQYF	TGCGCCAGCAGCTTAAGACGAGGAGCGGGGGGAGAGACCCAGTACTTC
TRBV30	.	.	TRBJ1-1	CAWTLANPQGAGF	TGTGCCTGGACTCTTGCAAATCCACAGGGAGCTGGCTTT
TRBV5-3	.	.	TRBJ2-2	CARSFYTGELFF	TGTGCCAGAAGCTTCTACACCGGGGAGCTGTTTTTT
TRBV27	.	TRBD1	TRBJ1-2	CASSFTGGYGYTF	TGTGCCAGCAGTTTCACAGGGGGCTATGGCTACACCTTC
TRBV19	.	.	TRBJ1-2	CASSTDIGYGYTF	TGTGCCAGTAGTACGGACATAGGCTATGGCTACACCTTC
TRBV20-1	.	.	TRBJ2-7	CSAREDQQYF	TGCAGTGCTAGGGAGGATCAGCAGTACTTC
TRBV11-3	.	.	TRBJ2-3	CASSWRRGSTDTQYF	TGTGCCAGCAGCTGGCGGAGGGGCAGCACAGATACGCAGTATTTT
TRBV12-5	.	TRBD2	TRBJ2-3	CASGPGGTYTDTQYF	TGTGCTAGTGGTCCGGGGGGGACCTACACAGATACGCAGTATTTT
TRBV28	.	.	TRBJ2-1	CASSEASTILNEQFF	TGTGCCAGCAGTGAGGCTAGTACTATCCTCAATGAGCAGTTCTTC
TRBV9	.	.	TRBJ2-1	CASSVELAAGSYNEQFF	TGTGCCAGCAGCGTAGAGTTAGCGGCGGGCTCCTACAATGAGCAGTTCTTC
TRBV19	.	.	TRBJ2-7	CASRDWRTSYEQYF	TGTGCCAGTAGAGACTGGAGGACGTCCTACGAGCAGTACTTC
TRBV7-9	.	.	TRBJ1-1	CASSPVMNTEAFF	TGTGCCAGCAGCCCGGTTATGAACACTGAAGCTTTCTTT
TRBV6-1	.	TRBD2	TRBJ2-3	CASSLTSGGTDTQYF	TGTGCCAGCAGTTTGACTAGCGGGGGCACAGATACGCAGTATTTT
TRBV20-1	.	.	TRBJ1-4	CSARLEEKLFF	TGCAGTGCCAGATTAGAAGAAAAACTGTTTTTT
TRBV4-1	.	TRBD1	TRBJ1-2	CASSKGQGSMWDGYTF	TGCGCCAGCAGCAAGGGACAGGGGAGTATGTGGGATGGCTACACCTTC
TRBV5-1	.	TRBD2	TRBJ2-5	CASSLAGGGGETQYF	TGCGCCAGCAGCCTAGCGGGAGGTGGTGGAGAGACCCAGTACTTC
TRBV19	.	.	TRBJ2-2	CASSPNTGELFF	TGTGCCAGTAGTCCAAACACCGGGGAGCTGTTTTTT
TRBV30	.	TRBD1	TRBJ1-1	CAWRDPRQGWTEAFF	TGTGCCTGGAGGGATCCCCGACAGGGGTGGACTGAAGCTTTCTTT
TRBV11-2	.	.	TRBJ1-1	CASSLGYGLEAFF	TGTGCCAGCAGCTTAGGATACGGTTTGGAAGCTTTCTTT
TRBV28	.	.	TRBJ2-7	CASSLVSGDSYEQYF	TGTGCCAGCAGTTTAGTTTCAGGGGATTCCTACGAGCAGTACTTC
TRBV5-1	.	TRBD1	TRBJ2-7	CASSGWDRGFYEQYF	TGCGCCAGCAGCGGCTGGGACAGGGGTTTCTACGAGCAGTACTTC
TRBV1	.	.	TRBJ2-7	CTSSQDRGLAGGYEQYF	TGCACCAGCAGCCAAGATCGTGGACTAGCGGGAGGCTACGAGCAGTACTTC
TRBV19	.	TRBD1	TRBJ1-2	CASSIRPGGLNYGYTF	TGTGCCAGTAGTATCAGGCCAGGGGGCCTTAACTATGGCTACACCTTC